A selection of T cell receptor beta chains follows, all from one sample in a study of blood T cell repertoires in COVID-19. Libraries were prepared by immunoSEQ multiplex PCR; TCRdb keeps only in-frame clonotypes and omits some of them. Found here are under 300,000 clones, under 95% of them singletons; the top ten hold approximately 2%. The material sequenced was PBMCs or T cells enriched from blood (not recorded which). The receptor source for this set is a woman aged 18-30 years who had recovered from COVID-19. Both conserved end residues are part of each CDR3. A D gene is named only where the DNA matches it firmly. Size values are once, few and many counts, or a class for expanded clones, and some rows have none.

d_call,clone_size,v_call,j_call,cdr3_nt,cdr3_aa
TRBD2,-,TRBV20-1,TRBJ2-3,TGCAGTGCTAGTCGGCGGGAGGCCCCCACAGATACGCAGTATTTT,CSASRREAPTDTQYF
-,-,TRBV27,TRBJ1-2,TGTGCCAGCAGTCCCCCCGCAGGGAACTATGGCTACACCTTC,CASSPPAGNYGYTF
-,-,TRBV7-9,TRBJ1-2,TGTGCCAGCAGCTTAGGAGGGATTAACTATGGCTACACCTTC,CASSLGGINYGYTF
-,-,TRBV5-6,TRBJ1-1,TGTGCCAGCAGCTTGGGCAGGGCCCTTGAAGCTTTCTTT,CASSLGRALEAFF
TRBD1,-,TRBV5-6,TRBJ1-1,TGTGCCAGCTTCCGGGACAGGGGAACGAACACTGAAGCTTTCTTT,CASFRDRGTNTEAFF
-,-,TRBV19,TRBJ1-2,TGTGCCAGTAGTGCCAGAGACAGATACTATGGCTACACCTTC,CASSARDRYYGYTF
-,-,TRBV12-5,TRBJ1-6,TGTGCTAGTGGTTTGGTACTCTCCCAGGGTGGCTCACCCCTCCACTTT,CASGLVLSQGGSPLHF
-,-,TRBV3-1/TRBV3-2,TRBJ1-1,TGTGCCAGCAGCCAAGATCGAGGGTCGGAAGCTTTCTTT,CASSQDRGSEAFF
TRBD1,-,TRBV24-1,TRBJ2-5,TGTGCCACCAGAGGGACAGACCAAGAGACCCAGTACTTC,CATRGTDQETQYF
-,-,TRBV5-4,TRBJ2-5,TGTGCCAGCAGCTTCCGGGGGAAGGAGACCCAGTACTTC,CASSFRGKETQYF
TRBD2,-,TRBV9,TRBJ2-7,TGTGCCAGCAGCGTAGGGTGCTGCGGGAGACCCTACGAGCAGTACTTC,CASSVGCCGRPYEQYF
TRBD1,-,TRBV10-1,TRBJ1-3,TGCGCCAGCCCGGGACAGGGGCAATATTTT,CASPGQGQYF
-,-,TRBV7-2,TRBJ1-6,TGTGCCAGCAGCTTAGGTACAGTGAGTTCACCCCTCCACTTT,CASSLGTVSSPLHF
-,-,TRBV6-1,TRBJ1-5,TGTGCCAGCAGTGAGGGAGTGTCTGGCTATCAGCCCCAGCATTTT,CASSEGVSGYQPQHF
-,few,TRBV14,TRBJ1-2,TGTGCCAGCAGGAATTCAGGGGCCAATGGCTACACCTTC,CASRNSGANGYTF
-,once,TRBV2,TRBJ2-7,TGTGCCAGCAGTGAAGTGCCCCGGGACTCAGATTATCACTACGAGCAGTACTTC,CASSEVPRDSDYHYEQYF
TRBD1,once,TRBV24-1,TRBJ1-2,TGTGCCACCAGTGATCGTCATCAGGGGGGTGGGAACTATGGCTACACCTTC,CATSDRHQGGGNYGYTF
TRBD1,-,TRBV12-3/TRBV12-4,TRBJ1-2,TGTGCCAGCAGTTTAGTCAGGGGGTACGGCTACACCTTC,CASSLVRGYGYTF
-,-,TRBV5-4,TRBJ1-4,TGTGCCAGCAGCTTGAACGGGGGTAGGGGCGAAAAACTGTTTTTT,CASSLNGGRGEKLFF
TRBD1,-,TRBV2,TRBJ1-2,TGTGCCAGCAGAGCCGGGACAGGGAACTATGGCTACACCTTC,CASRAGTGNYGYTF
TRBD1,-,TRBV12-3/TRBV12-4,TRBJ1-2,TGTGCCAGCGACGGGACAGACCTCTCGGGCTACACCTTC,CASDGTDLSGYTF
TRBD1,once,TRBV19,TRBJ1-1,TGTGCCAGTAGCGGACAGGGGTTGACTGAAGCTTTCTTT,CASSGQGLTEAFF
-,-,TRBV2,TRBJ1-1,TGTGCCAGCAGTGAAGCGCTAGTGAACACTGAAGCTTTCTTT,CASSEALVNTEAFF
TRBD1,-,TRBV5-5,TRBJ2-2,TGTGCCAGCAGCGGAGAGGACAGGGAGTCCGGGGAGCTGTTTTTT,CASSGEDRESGELFF
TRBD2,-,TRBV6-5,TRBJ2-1,TGTGCCAGCCGAAAAGCGGGAGATGAGCAGTTCTTC,CASRKAGDEQFF